This T cell receptor (beta chain) comes out of a study of shared clonotypes between healthy human individuals. Study-level findings and limits: Since donors were few, the genetic and exposure-history diversity represented was limited. Naive subsets usually exceeded memory subsets in estimated richness. Sequencing depth was a factor that was expected to affect clonotype sharing among donors.

This clone was detected only a few times. Its matching antigen is unknown. Here immunoSEQ multiplex PCR was the method, and the copy in TCRdb shows in-frame clones only, minus some. The table includes over a million clones, approximately 78% detected once. With 2 bases removed from V and 0 bases from J, the gap between germline ends came to 8 bases. The CDR3 is 15 amino acids. Material for sequencing was memory CD4+ T cells from PBMCs. Subset denoted: CD45RA-negative fraction. The gene calls are TRBV23-1 and TRBJ1-5, with D perhaps TRBD1 (6 bases). TRBV23-1 is identified as an open reading frame with a role that is uncertain. The sequence was collected from a man between 18 and 35 years old in good health. Some clones in this sample may be carry-over from other donors' samples. Written as DNA, the CDR3 is TGCGCCAGCAGTCAAAAACAGGGTAGCAATCAGCCCCAGCATTTT. Protein sequence: CASSQKQGSNQPQHF.